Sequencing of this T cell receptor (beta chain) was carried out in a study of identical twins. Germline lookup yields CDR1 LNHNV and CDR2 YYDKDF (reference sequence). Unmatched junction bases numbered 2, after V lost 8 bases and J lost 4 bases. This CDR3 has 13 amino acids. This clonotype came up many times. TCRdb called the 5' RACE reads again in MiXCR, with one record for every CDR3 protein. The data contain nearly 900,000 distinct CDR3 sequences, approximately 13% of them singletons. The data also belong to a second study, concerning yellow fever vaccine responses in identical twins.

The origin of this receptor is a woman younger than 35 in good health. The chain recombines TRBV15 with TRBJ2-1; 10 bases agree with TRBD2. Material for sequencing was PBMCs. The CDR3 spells CATGLAVYNEQFF. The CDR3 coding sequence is TGTGCCACCGGACTAGCGGTTTACAATGAGCAGTTCTTC.